The 19 T cell receptor beta chains reported below all come from one sample, sequenced in a study of beta chain features in type 1 diabetes. Whole-study findings and limits: Within each of all four CD4+ subsets, Type 1 diabetes patients had TCRB CDR3s that were moderately but significantly shorter.

The isolated RNA, all of it, was reverse transcribed, so expressed TCRB transcripts were what got sequenced. Only in-frame clones appear in the TCRdb table, and some are missing; sequencing was by immunoSEQ multiplex PCR. The sample comprises 40,000 to 60,000 clones, just under 65% of which are singletons, and approximately 0.3% rests with the top ten. For these TCRs, the target antigens are not known. The sample comprised stem cell memory CD4+ T cells from blood. All receptors come from a woman aged 25-40 years with type 1 diabetes.

On this clone: The sample holds other DNA sequences that translate to the same CDR3. This chain joins TRBV25-1 and TRBJ1-2; D remains unclear. V lost 1 base and J 4 bases, leaving 10 bases between the germline ends. CDR1 is MGHDK, CDR2 SYGVNS, per germline. This CDR3 is built from 14 residues. CDR3 sequence: CASSESGGSYGYTF. The CDR3 DNA reads as TGTGCCAGCAGTGAATCGGGTGGGTCCTATGGCTACACCTTC.

This clone was picked up a small number of times. This sequence joins TRBV15 and TRBJ2-2; D is undetermined. Trimming pared 0 bases from V and 6 bases from J, leaving 8 bases between. Germline-derived CDR1 and CDR2 are LNHNV and YYDKDF (reference sequence). CDR3 length: 14 amino acids. The CDR3 sequence is CATSRDHIPGELFF. The CDR3 bases are TGTGCCACCAGCAGAGATCACATCCCCGGGGAGCTGTTTTTT. Combining the CDR3 with reference TRBV15 and TRBJ2-2 gives the whole variable domain DAMVIQNPRYQVTQFGKPVTLSCSQTLNHNVMYWYQQKSSQAPKLLFHYYDKDFNNEADTPDNFQSRRPNTSFCFLDIRSPGLGDTAMYLCATSRDHIPGELFFGEGSRLTVL.

The chain is built from TRBV11-3 and TRBJ2-5; TRBD2 matches 7 bases. Per germline, CDR1 SGHNT and CDR2 YENEEA. The trim removed 5 bases at V and 5 bases at J, leaving 8 bases unmatched. The CDR3 is 14 amino acids. In DNA, the CDR3 is TGTGCCAGCAGCCCCCGGGGGGTAATCGAGACCCAGTACTTC. It is translated as CASSPRGVIETQYF. The full variable domain, in which reference TRBV11-3 and TRBJ2-5 provide the parts outside the CDR3, is EAGVVQSPRYKIIEKKQPVAFWCNPISGHNTLYWYLQNLGQGPELLIRYENEEAVDDSQLPKDRFSAERLKGVDSTLKIQPAELGDSAVYLCASSPRGVIETQYFGPGTRLLVL.

V and J are TRBV28 and TRBJ1-1; the D gene is possibly TRBD1 (5 bases). Germline assignment: CDR1 MDHEN and CDR2 SYDVKM. V lost 3 bases and J 7 bases, leaving 9 bases between the germline ends. The CDR3 contains 12 residues. For the CDR3, the DNA is TGTGCCAGCAGTTTGCTAACAGGTGAAGCTTTCTTT. Protein product: CASSLLTGEAFF.

J is TRBJ1-2 and V is TRBV11-3; 10 bases are a match to TRBD1. J was trimmed by 4 bases and V by 4 bases; bases with no gene match: 0. This CDR3 has 13 amino acids. Germline loops: CDR1 SGHNT, CDR2 YENEEA. The CDR3: CASSWDRGYGYTF. The CDR3, as DNA: TGTGCCAGCAGCTGGGACAGGGGCTATGGCTACACCTTC.

The chain links TRBV5-1 to TRBJ2-3; 11 bases agree with TRBD2. Trimming at V came to 6 bases and at J to 0 bases, leaving 12 bases not matched to a gene. The CDR3 has 18 residues. The germline V gene encodes CDR1 SGHRS and CDR2 YFSETQ. The CDR3 is CASTNLASGRTSTDTQYF. The DNA of the CDR3 is TGCGCCAGCACCAATTTGGCTAGCGGGAGGACTAGCACAGATACGCAGTATTTT. Full variable domain (rest looked up from reference TRBV5-1 and TRBJ2-3): KAGVTQTPRYLIKTRGQQVTLSCSPISGHRSVSWYQQTPGQGLQFLFEYFSETQRNKGNFPGRFSGRQFSNSRSEMNVSTLELGDSALYLCASTNLASGRTSTDTQYFGPGTRLTVL.

This clone has just a few counts. The chain employs TRBV7-4 and TRBJ2-1, with 12 bases matching TRBD2. The germline V gene encodes CDR1 SGHVT and CDR2 SQSDAQ. This CDR3 has 19 amino acids. The J segment lost 0 bases and the V segment lost 3 bases, leaving 9 bases of the junction unmatched. The CDR3 DNA reads as TGTGCCAGCAGCTTGCGTACTAGCGGGAGGTTCAGCTCCTACAATGAGCAGTTCTTC. Amino acids: CASSLRTSGRFSSYNEQFF.

The rearrangement links TRBV6-4 to TRBJ2-7, with D unresolved. CDR1 is MRHNA and CDR2 is SNTAGT in the germline V gene. V gave up 4 bases and J gave up 4 bases, with 11 bases separating them. This CDR3 comprises 13 residues. CDR3 DNA sequence: TGTGCCAGCAGTGGAGTTGAGCTATACGAGCAGTACTTC. Translation gives CASSGVELYEQYF.

In its sample, this clone was seen a few times. The chain employs TRBV7-3 and TRBJ2-3, with D possibly TRBD2 on 5 matching bases. The CDR3 is 15 residues long. Looked up from germline, CDR1 is SGHTA and CDR2 is FQGTGA. V gave up 6 bases and J gave up 2 bases, with 15 bases separating them. The CDR3 is CASRPRGLLTDTQYF. CDR3 DNA: TGTGCCAGCAGACCTCGGGGTCTCCTCACAGATACGCAGTATTTT.

J is TRBJ2-7 and V is TRBV5-6; TRBD2 matches 11 bases. The CDR3 contains 15 residues. V gave up 4 bases and J gave up 2 bases; unmatched junction bases: 5. CDR1 is SGHDT and CDR2 is YYEEEE in the germline V gene. Written as DNA, the CDR3 is TGTGCCAGCAGCCCGGGACTAGCGGACCCCTACGAGCAGTACTTC. It translates to CASSPGLADPYEQYF.

This sequence joins TRBV5-1 and TRBJ2-5; 7 nucleotides agree with TRBD2. Germline V gene data show CDR1 as SGHRS and CDR2 as YFSETQ. With V trimmed by 0 bases and J by 2 bases, 7 bases remained unmatched. The CDR3 contains 16 residues. As DNA, the CDR3 is TGCGCCAGCAGCTTGGGGGCTAGCGGAGTTCAAGAGACCCAGTACTTC. Translating gives CASSLGASGVQETQYF.

The J gene is TRBJ2-5, the V gene TRBV29-1, with 8 bases matching TRBD1. V gave up 7 bases and J gave up 4 bases; unmatched junction bases: 5. The germline V gene has CDR1 SQVTM and CDR2 ANQGSEA. The CDR3 sequence is 12 residues long. The CDR3 protein is CSAGQGGETQYF. The CDR3 bases are TGCAGCGCTGGACAGGGAGGAGAGACCCAGTACTTC.

This clone was observed a handful of times. The genes are TRBV19 and TRBJ2-1; 12 bases line up with TRBD2. Germline V gene data show CDR1 as LNHDA and CDR2 as SQIVND (reference sequence). Losses at the gene ends were 8 bases for V and 8 bases for J; bases not matched to a gene: 13. The CDR3 loop spans 16 amino acids. The CDR3 here is CASRLGLAGEGDEQFF. CDR3 coding DNA: TGTGCCAGTCGGTTGGGACTAGCGGGTGAGGGCGATGAGCAGTTCTTC. Variable domain in full (rest from reference TRBV19 and TRBJ2-1): DGGITQSPKYLFRKEGQNVTLSCEQNLNHDAMYWYRQDPGQGLRLIYYSQIVNDFQKGDIAEGYSVSREKKESFPLTVTSAQKNPTAFYLCASRLGLAGEGDEQFFGPGTRLTVL.

The chain couples TRBV19 to TRBJ1-2, with 10 bases that match TRBD1. Germline V CDR1 and CDR2: LNHDA, SQIVND (reference sequence). CDR3 size: 15 residues. J lost 6 bases, V lost 6 bases, and 10 bases had no gene match. The CDR3 DNA reads as TGTGCCAGTAGGGGAATCCCGGGACAGGGGAATGGCTACACCTTC. As protein: CASRGIPGQGNGYTF.

The CDR3 DNA reads as TGTGCCAGCAAAGAGGAGGGACCAGGTCGTGGAGCTTTCTTT. Protein: CASKEEGPGRGAFF. V gene TRBV2 combines with J gene TRBJ1-1, with D perhaps TRBD1 (5 bases). The CDR3 runs to 14 residues. Germline CDR1 reads SNHLY; CDR2 reads FYNNEI. Between the trimmed V and J ends, which lost 7 bases and 10 bases, there was a span of 22 bases.

The chain employs TRBV9 and TRBJ2-6, with 7 bases identical to TRBD1. There are 18 residues in the CDR3. CDR1 is SGDLS, CDR2 YYNGEE, per germline. J gave up 0 bases and V 0 bases, and 6 bases lay outside the gene matches. This chain's CDR3 is CASSVAGQAGSGANVLTF. The CDR3 nucleotides read TGTGCCAGCAGCGTAGCCGGACAGGCCGGCTCTGGGGCCAACGTCCTGACTTTC.

This clone was observed a few times. This chain links TRBV4-2 with TRBJ1-1; D not certain. Trimming pared 1 base from V and 8 bases from J, leaving 14 bases between. The V gene's germline CDR1 is LGHNA and CDR2 YNFKEQ. This CDR3 comprises 14 residues. CDR3 in DNA: TGTGCCAGCAGCCAAGGAGGCGGAAGTCGGGAAGCTTTCTTT. Residues: CASSQGGGSREAFF.

In its sample, this clone was seen once. V is TRBV11-3 and J is TRBJ2-5; 8 bases match TRBD1. With 5 bases clipped from V and 4 bases from J, the junction kept 6 bases outside the gene matches. Germline V CDR1 and CDR2: SGHNT, YENEEA. The CDR3 runs 14 residues. CDR3 DNA: TGTGCCAGCAGCCAAGGACAGGGAGGAGAGACCCAGTACTTC. It translates to CASSQGQGGETQYF.

This rearrangement joins TRBV30 to TRBJ2-1; 13 bases line up with TRBD2. The CDR3 sequence is 18 residues long. J gave up 1 base and V 3 bases, and 9 bases lay outside the gene matches. Germline CDR1 and CDR2: GTSNPN and SVGIG (reference sequence). Here the CDR3 DNA reads TGTGCCTGGAGCCGACTAGCGGGAGGTCGCCCTTCCTACAATGAGCAGTTCTTC. Translated, it gives CAWSRLAGGRPSYNEQFF. Filled out from reference TRBV30 and TRBJ2-1, the complete variable domain reads SQTIHQWPATLVQPVGSPLSLECTVEGTSNPNLYWYRQAAGRGLQLLFYSVGIGQISSEVPQNLSASRPQDRQFILSSKKLLLSDSGFYLCAWSRLAGGRPSYNEQFFGPGTRLTVL.